The 17 T cell receptor beta chains in this list originate from one sample, sequenced in a study of blood T cell repertoires in COVID-19. Sequencing used immunoSEQ multiplex PCR; TCRdb keeps in-frame clones, though not all of them. This table holds 150,000 to 200,000 clones, around nine tenths found once. The sequencing sample was made of peripheral blood. The source is a woman in her seventies with COVID-19, enrolled during active disease.

This chain joins TRBV29-1 and TRBJ1-1, with no clear D. This CDR3 region has 12 residues. CDR1 SQVTM and CDR2 ANQGSEA come from the germline V gene. The V gene lost 4 bases and the J gene lost 0 bases, with 6 bases spanning the gap. CDR3 sequence (DNA): TGCAGCGTTGGAACAGTGAACACTGAAGCTTTCTTT. It codes for CSVGTVNTEAFF. Using reference TRBV29-1 and TRBJ1-1 for the parts outside the CDR3, the full variable domain is SAVISQKPSRDICQRGTSLTIQCQVDSQVTMMFWYRQQPGQSLTLIATANQGSEATYESGFVIDKFPISRPNLTFSTLTVSNMSPEDSSIYLCSVGTVNTEAFFGQGTRLTVV.

This chain connects TRBV24-1 to TRBJ2-3; 10 positions agree with TRBD2. The CDR3 consists of 15 residues. After removal of 5 bases from V and 4 bases from J, the junction contained 5 bases not matched to a gene. Germline CDR1 and CDR2: KGHDR and SFDVKD. The CDR3 DNA is TGTGCCACCAGTGGGGCTAGCGGGAGCGCAGATACGCAGTATTTT. It encodes CATSGASGSADTQYF.

The rearrangement uses TRBV9 and TRBJ2-7, with a weak D call TRBD1 (6 bases). V gave up 4 bases and J gave up 0 bases, with 17 bases separating them. The CDR3 has 16 residues. Germline assignment: CDR1 SGDLS and CDR2 YYNGEE. CDR3 coding DNA: TGTGCCAGCAGCTACCAGGACAGCCTGAGCTCCTACGAGCAGTACTTC. This encodes CASSYQDSLSSYEQYF.

This chain uses TRBV6-5 with TRBJ2-1, with D possibly matching TRBD2 (6 bases). CDR3 length: 15 amino acids. Per germline, CDR1 MNHEY and CDR2 SVGAGI. The V and J ends lost 6 bases and 3 bases respectively, with 15 bases between them. The CDR3 DNA reads as TGTGCCAGCAGGGGGACTCCCAGATTCTACAATGAGCAGTTCTTC. Protein product: CASRGTPRFYNEQFF.

This chain uses TRBV5-4 with TRBJ2-3; D is ambiguous. This CDR3 contains 13 residues. CDR1 and CDR2 (germline): SGHNT, YYREEE (reference sequence). Trimming left V 2 bases short and J 4 bases short, with 8 bases between. CDR3 DNA sequence: TGTGCCAGCAGCTTCCAGGAATCAGATACGCAGTATTTT. This gives the protein CASSFQESDTQYF.

This chain uses TRBV5-4 with TRBJ2-1; TRBD2 matches 7 bases. Germline V CDR1 and CDR2: SGHNT, YYREEE (reference sequence). Trimming at V came to 3 bases and at J to 4 bases, leaving 10 bases not matched to a gene. This CDR3 comprises 16 residues. Here the CDR3 DNA reads TGTGCCAGCAGCTCCCCGGCTAGCGGATTATACAATGAGCAGTTCTTC. It encodes CASSSPASGLYNEQFF.

The chain combines TRBV11-2 with TRBJ1-2; 8 bases fit TRBD1. V shed 1 base and J 2 bases; nucleotides not matched to a gene: 0. The CDR3 loop spans 14 amino acids. CDR1 is SGHAT, CDR2 FQNNGV, per germline. The chain's CDR3 is CASSLGQGNYGYTF. The CDR3 coding sequence is TGTGCCAGCAGCTTAGGACAGGGGAACTATGGCTACACCTTC.

V usage is TRBV7-9 and J usage is TRBJ1-6; D is uncertain. CDR1 and CDR2 (germline): SEHNR, FQNEAQ (reference sequence). The V gene lost 3 bases and the J gene lost 7 bases, with 4 bases spanning the gap. The CDR3 runs to 12 residues. The CDR3 is CASSFTNSPLHF. CDR3 DNA: TGTGCCAGCAGCTTCACAAATTCACCCCTCCACTTT.

V gene TRBV11-3 combines with J gene TRBJ2-7; TRBD2 matches 7 bases. Germline-derived CDR1 and CDR2 are SGHNT and YENEEA. Trimming at V came to 3 bases and at J to 6 bases, leaving 8 bases not matched to a gene. The CDR3 spans 14 residues. CDR3 region: CASSFGGRVGEQYF. The CDR3, as DNA: TGTGCCAGCAGCTTCGGAGGGAGGGTCGGCGAGCAGTACTTC.

The chain couples TRBV6-5 to TRBJ1-1; 8 bases match TRBD1. Germline lookup yields CDR1 MNHEY and CDR2 SVGAGI. The CDR3 contains 14 residues. The junction had 9 bases not matched to a gene; V was cut back by 7 bases and J by 5 bases. Here the CDR3 DNA reads TGTGCCAGCACCCCCCGGACAGGGAAGACTGAAGCTTTCTTT. It yields the protein CASTPRTGKTEAFF.

This CDR3 reads CASSLTGTPNTEAFF. CDR3 sequence (DNA): TGCGCCAGCAGCTTGACCGGGACACCTAACACTGAAGCTTTCTTT. The chain uses TRBV5-1 and TRBJ1-1; TRBD1 is a possible D gene (6 bases). V was cut by 1 base and J by 2 bases, with 12 bases left in between. The V gene's germline CDR1 is SGHRS and CDR2 YFSETQ. This CDR3 has 15 amino acids.

The DNA of the CDR3 is TGTGCCAGCACCTTAAGCGGGAGGGGAGCCAAAAACATTCAGTACTTC. It is translated as CASTLSGRGAKNIQYF. The chain joins TRBV28 to TRBJ2-4; TRBD2 agrees at 10 bases. Germline assignment: CDR1 MDHEN and CDR2 SYDVKM. The CDR3 is 16 residues long. V lost 7 bases and J lost 0; bases outside the gene matches: 6.

This clone showed up just a few times. V gene TRBV28 combines with J gene TRBJ2-7; 7 positions agree with TRBD1. The CDR3 consists of 14 residues. CDR1 MDHEN and CDR2 SYDVKM come from the germline V gene. Trimming took 7 bases from V and 4 from J; bases not matched to a gene: 10. In DNA form, the CDR3 reads TGTGCCAGCAAGATGGGACAGATCAAGTACGAGCAGTACTTC. Protein sequence: CASKMGQIKYEQYF.

The genes are TRBV24-1 and TRBJ2-1; TRBD1 agrees at 12 bases. The CDR3 has 15 residues. The V gene's germline CDR1 is KGHDR and CDR2 SFDVKD. V was clipped by 6 bases and J by 7 bases; unmatched bases: 6. The CDR3 reads CATSTGQGAQNEQFF. The CDR3, as DNA: TGTGCCACCAGTACGGGACAGGGGGCGCAGAATGAGCAGTTCTTC.

This sequence joins TRBV18 and TRBJ1-2, with D possibly being TRBD1 (5 bases). V dropped 6 bases and J dropped 7 bases, with 12 bases sitting between them. This CDR3 region has 12 residues. CDR1 and CDR2 from the germline V gene are KGHSH and LQKENI. CDR3 in amino acids: CASSLPGFGYTF. The CDR3 DNA follows: TGTGCCAGCTCGCTCCCAGGGTTTGGCTACACCTTC. The full variable domain, with the rest looked up from reference TRBV18 and TRBJ1-2, is NAGVMQNPRHLVRRRGQEARLRCSPMKGHSHVYWYRQLPEEGLKFMVYLQKENIIDESGMPKERFSAEFPKEGPSILRIQQVVRGDSAAYFCASSLPGFGYTFGSGTRLTVV.

This clone was counted a few times. The chain carries TRBV6-5 and TRBJ2-7; TRBD2 aligns across 10 bases. The V segment lost 2 bases and the J segment 4 bases; nucleotides outside the gene matches: 5. Germline CDR1 is MNHEY and CDR2 is SVGAGI. The CDR3 runs 15 residues. CDR3 bases: TGTGCCAGCAGTTACGGGCTAGCGGGAGTTTACGAGCAGTACTTC. It specifies CASSYGLAGVYEQYF.

The chain carries TRBV12-3 or TRBV12-4 and TRBJ1-5; TRBD1 aligns across 7 bases. V lost 5 bases and J lost 9; bases outside the gene matches: 4. CDR3 length: 12 residues. This CDR3 is CASSTGQAPQHF. CDR3 DNA: TGTGCCAGCAGTACCGGACAGGCGCCCCAGCATTTT.